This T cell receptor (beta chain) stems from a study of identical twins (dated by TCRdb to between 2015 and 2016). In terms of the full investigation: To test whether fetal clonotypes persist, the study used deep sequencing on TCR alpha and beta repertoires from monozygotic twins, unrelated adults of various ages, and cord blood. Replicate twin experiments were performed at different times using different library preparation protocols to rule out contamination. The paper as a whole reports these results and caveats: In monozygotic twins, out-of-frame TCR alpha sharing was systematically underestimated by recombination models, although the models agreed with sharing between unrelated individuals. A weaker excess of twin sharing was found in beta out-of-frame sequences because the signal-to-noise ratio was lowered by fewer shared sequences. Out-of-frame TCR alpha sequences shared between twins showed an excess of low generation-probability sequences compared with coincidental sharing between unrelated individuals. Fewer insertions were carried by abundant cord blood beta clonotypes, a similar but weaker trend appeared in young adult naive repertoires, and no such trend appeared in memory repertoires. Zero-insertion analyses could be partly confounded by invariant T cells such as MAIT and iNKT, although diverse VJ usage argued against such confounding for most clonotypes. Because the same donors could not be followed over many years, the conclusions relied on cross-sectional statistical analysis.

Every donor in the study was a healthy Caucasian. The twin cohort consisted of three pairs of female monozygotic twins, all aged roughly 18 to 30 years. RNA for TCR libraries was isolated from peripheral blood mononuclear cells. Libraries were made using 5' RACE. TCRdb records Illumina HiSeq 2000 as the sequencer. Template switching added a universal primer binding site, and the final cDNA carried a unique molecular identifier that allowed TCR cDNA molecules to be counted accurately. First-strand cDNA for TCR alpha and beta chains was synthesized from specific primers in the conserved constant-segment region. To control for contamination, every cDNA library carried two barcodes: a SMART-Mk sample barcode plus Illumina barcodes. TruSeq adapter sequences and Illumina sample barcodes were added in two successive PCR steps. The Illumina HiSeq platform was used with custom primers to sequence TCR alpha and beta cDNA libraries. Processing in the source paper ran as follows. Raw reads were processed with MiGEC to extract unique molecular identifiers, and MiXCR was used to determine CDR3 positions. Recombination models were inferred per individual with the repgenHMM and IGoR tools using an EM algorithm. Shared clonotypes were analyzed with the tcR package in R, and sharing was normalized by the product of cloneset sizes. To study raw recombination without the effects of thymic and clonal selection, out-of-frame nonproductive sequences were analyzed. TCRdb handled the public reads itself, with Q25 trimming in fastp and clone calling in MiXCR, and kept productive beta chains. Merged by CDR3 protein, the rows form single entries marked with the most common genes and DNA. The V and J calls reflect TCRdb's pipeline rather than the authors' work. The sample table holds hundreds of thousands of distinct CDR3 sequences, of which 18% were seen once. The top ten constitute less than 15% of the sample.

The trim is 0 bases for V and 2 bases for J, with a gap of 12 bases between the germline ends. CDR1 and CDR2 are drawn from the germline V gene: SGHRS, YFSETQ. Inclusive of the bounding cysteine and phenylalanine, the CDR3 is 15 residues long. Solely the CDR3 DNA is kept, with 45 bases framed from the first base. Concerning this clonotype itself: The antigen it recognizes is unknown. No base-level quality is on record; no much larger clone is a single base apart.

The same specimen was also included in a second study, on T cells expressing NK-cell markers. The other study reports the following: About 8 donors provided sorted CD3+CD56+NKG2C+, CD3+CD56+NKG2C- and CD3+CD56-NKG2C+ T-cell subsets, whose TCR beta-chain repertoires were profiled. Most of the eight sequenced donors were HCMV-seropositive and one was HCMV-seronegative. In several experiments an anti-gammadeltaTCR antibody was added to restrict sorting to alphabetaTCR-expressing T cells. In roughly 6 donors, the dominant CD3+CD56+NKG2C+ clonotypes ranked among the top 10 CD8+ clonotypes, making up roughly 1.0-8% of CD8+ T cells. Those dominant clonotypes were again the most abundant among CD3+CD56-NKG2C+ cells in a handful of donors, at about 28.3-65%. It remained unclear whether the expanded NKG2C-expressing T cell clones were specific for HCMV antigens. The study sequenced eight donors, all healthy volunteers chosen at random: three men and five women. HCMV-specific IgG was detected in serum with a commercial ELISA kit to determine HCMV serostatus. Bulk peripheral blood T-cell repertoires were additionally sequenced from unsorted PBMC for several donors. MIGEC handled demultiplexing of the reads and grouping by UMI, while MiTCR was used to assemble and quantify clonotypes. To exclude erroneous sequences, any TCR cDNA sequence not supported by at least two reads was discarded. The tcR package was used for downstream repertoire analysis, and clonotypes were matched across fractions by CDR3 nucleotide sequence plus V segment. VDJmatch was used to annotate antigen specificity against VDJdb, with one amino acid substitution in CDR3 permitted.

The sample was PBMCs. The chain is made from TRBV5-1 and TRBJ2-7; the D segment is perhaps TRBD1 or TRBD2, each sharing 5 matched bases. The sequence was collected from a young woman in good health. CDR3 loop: CASSLVSGPAYEQYF. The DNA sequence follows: TGCGCCAGCAGCTTGGTTTCGGGACCCGCCTACGAGCAGTACTTC.